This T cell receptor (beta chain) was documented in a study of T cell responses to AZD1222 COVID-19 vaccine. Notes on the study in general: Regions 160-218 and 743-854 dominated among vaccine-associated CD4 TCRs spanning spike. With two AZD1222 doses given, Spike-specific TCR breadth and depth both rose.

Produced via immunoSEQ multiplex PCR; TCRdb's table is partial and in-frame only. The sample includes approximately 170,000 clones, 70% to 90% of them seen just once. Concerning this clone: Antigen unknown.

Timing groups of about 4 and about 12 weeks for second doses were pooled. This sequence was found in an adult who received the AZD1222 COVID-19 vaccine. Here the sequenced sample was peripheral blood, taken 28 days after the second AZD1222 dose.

This CDR3 is CASSPVQGTLNYGYTF. For the CDR3, the DNA is TGCGCCAGCAGCCCGGTCCAGGGGACCCTTAACTATGGCTACACCTTC. The gene calls are TRBV5-1 and TRBJ1-2; perhaps TRBD1 as D (6 bases). This CDR3 region has 16 residues. In germline, CDR1 is SGHRS, CDR2 YFSETQ. V lost 4 bases to trimming and J lost 1 base, with 17 bases between them.